This paragraph reports one T cell receptor (beta chain). The sample is drawn from a study of blood T cell repertoires in COVID-19. On the study more broadly: COVID-19 samples, acute and convalescent, were from the United States, Italy and Spain. Sample material is recorded as cDNA or gDNA derived from T cells, B-cell-depleted T cells, or PBMCs.

In the study's own analysis: For nucleated cells, counts were estimated from reference gene primer amplification. Assay used: immunoSEQ multiplex PCR; TCRdb lists only in-frame clones, some missing. V, J and clone size reflect that table, while D and trimming were determined from the DNA. This table holds around 76,000 clones, 70% to 85% found once. In germline, CDR1 is GTSNPN, CDR2 SVGIG (reference sequence). Deletions cut 0 bases from V and 9 bases from J, with 9 bases between. This CDR3 has 13 amino acids. The sequencing input was peripheral blood. The chain employs TRBV30 and TRBJ1-6, with D unresolved. This receptor was obtained from a woman aged 70-85 years with acute or convalescent COVID-19. The CDR3 is CAWSVHEGSPLHF. The CDR3 DNA sequence: TGTGCCTGGAGTGTACATGAGGGTTCACCCCTCCACTTT.